This TCR beta chain comes out of a study of CD8 T cells in Susac syndrome. V lost 0 bases to trimming and J lost 1 base, with 16 bases between them. Germline values: CDR1 SGHAT, CDR2 FQDESV (reference sequence). CDR3 length: 18 amino acids. Sequencing of TCR beta, carried out with a high-throughput approach, was applied to CD8+ and CD4+ T cells from the blood. Random hexamers served to reverse transcribe roughly 0.5 to 1 ug RNA. TCR beta CDR3 was amplified by immunoSEQ multiplex PCR. This amplification extended across 54 Vbeta and 13 Jbeta segments. TCRdb passed the immunoSEQ multiplex PCR reads through MiXCR, listing each CDR3 protein once. This table has tens of thousands of distinct CDR3 sequences, around 93% appearing once.

This rearrangement joins TRBV11-1 to TRBJ2-1; possibly TRBD1 or TRBD2 for D (5 bases each). The sample was CD8+ T cells from PBMCs. The receptor was derived from a human donor with multiple sclerosis. CDR3 sequence (DNA): TGTGCCAGCAGCTTAGCCCGTCAGGGAGAGGGATCCTACAATGAGCAGTTCTTC. Translation gives CASSLARQGEGSYNEQFF.